This TCR beta chain came from a study of T-cell reconstitution after alpha-beta-depleted transplantation in children. Construction of the TCRbeta library involved unique molecular identifiers. From the PCR reads, TCRdb called clonotypes with MiXCR, one entry per CDR3 protein. The sample yields 55,000 to 65,000 distinct CDR3 sequences, 40% to 45% seen once. This CDR3 is 16 amino acids long. The germline gives CDR1 SNHLY, CDR2 FYNNEI. V was shortened by 7 bases and J by 2 bases, with 19 bases between the two germline ends. Details on this clonotype: As yet, its antigen is unknown.

General study findings and limits: One year post-transplant, T-cell counts and diversity were largely derived from T cells produced anew. There were reportedly several hundred expanded graft clones from which alpha-beta T cells came about two months after transplant.

The origin of this receptor is a male patient younger than 18 who had a stem cell transplant for acute lymphoblastic leukemia, so the T cells may come from the graft donor. V and J are TRBV2 and TRBJ2-3; no reliable D call. The sample was PBMCs, mostly from graft donor cells, taken 360 days after TCRalphabeta/CD19-depleted stem cell transplant. The chain's CDR3 is CASIGMVAPHTDTQYF. The DNA for the CDR3 is TGTGCCAGCATCGGAATGGTAGCACCCCACACAGATACGCAGTATTTT.